This TCR beta chain was recovered during a study of blood T cell repertoires in COVID-19. Study-wide background: From T cells, B-cell-depleted T cells, or PBMCs came the material, which was cDNA or gDNA.

Germline V gene data show CDR1 as MNHEY and CDR2 as SMNVEV (reference sequence). Trimming stripped 7 bases from V and 7 bases from J, with 22 bases between. The CDR3 is made up of 15 amino acids. In the original analysis: Researchers report that nucleated cell counts were estimated from reference gene primer amplification. The repertoire was sequenced with immunoSEQ multiplex PCR; TCRdb's copy has only in-frame clones and lacks some. V, J and clone size are those of that table, while D and trimming were read from the DNA. Among fewer than 9,500 clones, 88% were seen once, and the ten largest hold just under 7%.

This chain connects TRBV27 to TRBJ1-1; possible D gene TRBD1, 5 bases. Sequencing was performed on peripheral blood. The clonotype originates from a woman aged 50 to 65 with active or convalescent COVID-19. CDR3 in DNA: TGTGCCAGCACCCCTGGGAAGGCTTTAGGGGATGAAGCTTTCTTT. Amino acid sequence: CASTPGKALGDEAFF.